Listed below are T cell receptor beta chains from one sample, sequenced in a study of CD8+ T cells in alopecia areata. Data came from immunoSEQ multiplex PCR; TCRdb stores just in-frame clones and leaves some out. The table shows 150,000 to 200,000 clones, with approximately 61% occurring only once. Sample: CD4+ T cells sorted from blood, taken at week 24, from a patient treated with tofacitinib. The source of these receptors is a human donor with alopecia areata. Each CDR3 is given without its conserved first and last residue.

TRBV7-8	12	ASSNDSSYNEQF
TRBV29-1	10	SVGGRGNTQY
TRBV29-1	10	SVERTGVEAF
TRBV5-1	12	ASSPVTGNTEAF
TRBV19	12	ASSIAGGPDTQY
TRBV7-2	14	ASSLTGSSYNSPLH
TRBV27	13	ASRPTTVSNQPQH
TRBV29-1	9	SVALTDTQY
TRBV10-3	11	AISADLYYEQY
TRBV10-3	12	AIGGGANTGELF
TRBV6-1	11	ASSDPRVMGAF